This TCR beta chain originates from a study of cytomegalovirus exposure and HLA in healthy donors. Findings and limits, study-wide: Most TCR sequences showed up rarely, but some public TCRs showed up in many donors. A later analysis linked a missense variant in DCLRE1C to the trimming of TCR beta V and J genes. Association with HLA alleles at 0.05 false discovery rate was found for 15,000 to 20,000 TCR beta sequences in a later analysis.

Germline V gene data show CDR1 as SQVTM and CDR2 as ANQGSEA. V was trimmed by 0 bases and J by 8 bases, leaving 13 bases between them. The CDR3 has 13 amino acids. A single count supports this clone. Antigen unknown. PCR employed 60 Vbeta and 13 Jbeta primers. Produced via immunoSEQ multiplex PCR; TCRdb's table is partial and in-frame only. This repertoire shows 110,000 to 150,000 clones, 77% found once; its top ten account for around 3.7%. The receptor's source is a male donor in good health and CMV-seronegative. Sequencing input: PBMCs. The chain employs TRBV29-1 and TRBJ1-2, with D unclear. The CDR3 DNA sequence: TGCAGCGTTGAAGATACGGCAGACGGGGGCTACACCTTC. Its translation is CSVEDTADGGYTF. Full variable domain (outside the CDR3, taken from reference TRBV29-1 and TRBJ1-2): SAVISQKPSRDICQRGTSLTIQCQVDSQVTMMFWYRQQPGQSLTLIATANQGSEATYESGFVIDKFPISRPNLTFSTLTVSNMSPEDSSIYLCSVEDTADGGYTFGSGTRLTVV.